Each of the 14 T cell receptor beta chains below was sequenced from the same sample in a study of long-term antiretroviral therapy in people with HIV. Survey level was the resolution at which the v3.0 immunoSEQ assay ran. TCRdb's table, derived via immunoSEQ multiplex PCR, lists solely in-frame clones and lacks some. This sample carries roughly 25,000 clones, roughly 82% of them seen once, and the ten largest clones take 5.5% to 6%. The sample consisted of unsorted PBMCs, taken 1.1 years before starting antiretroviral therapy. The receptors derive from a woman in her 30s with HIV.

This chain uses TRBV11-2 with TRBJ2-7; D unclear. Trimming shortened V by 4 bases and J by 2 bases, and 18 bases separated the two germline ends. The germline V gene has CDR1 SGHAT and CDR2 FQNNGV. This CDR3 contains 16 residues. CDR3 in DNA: TGTGCCAGCAGCTCCTCAGGAACCCAAACCCCCTACGAGCAGTACTTC. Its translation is CASSSSGTQTPYEQYF.

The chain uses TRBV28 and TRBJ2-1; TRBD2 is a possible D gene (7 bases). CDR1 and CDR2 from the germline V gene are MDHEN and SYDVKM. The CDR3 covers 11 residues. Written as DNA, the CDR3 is TGTGCGGGAGGGGGGAGGAATGAGCAGTTCTTC. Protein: CAGGGRNEQFF.

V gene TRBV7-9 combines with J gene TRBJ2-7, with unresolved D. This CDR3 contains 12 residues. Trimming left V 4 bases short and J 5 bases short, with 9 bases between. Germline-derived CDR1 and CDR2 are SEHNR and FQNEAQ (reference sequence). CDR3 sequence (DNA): TGTGCCAGCAGCTGGGGTGCTGACGAGCAGTACGTC. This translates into CASSWGADEQYV.

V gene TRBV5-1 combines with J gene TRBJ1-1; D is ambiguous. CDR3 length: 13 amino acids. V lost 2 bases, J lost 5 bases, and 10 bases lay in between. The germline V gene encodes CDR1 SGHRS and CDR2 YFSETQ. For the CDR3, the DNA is TGCGCCAGCAGCTTCATCCTTCGAACTGAAGCTTTCTTT. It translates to CASSFILRTEAFF.

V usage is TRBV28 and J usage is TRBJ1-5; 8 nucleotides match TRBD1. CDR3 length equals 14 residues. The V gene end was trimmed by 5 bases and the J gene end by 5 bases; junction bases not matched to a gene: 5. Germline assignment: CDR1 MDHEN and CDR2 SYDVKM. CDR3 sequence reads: CASSQRTGYQPQHF. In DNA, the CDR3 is TGTGCCAGCAGTCAGAGGACAGGGTATCAGCCCCAGCATTTT.

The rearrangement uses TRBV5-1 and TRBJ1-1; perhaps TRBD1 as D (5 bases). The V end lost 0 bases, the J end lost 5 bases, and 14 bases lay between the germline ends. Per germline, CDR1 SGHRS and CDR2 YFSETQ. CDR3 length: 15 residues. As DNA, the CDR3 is TGCGCCAGCAGCTTGGAGGGGAGGGCCTTAACTGAAGCTTTCTTT. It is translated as CASSLEGRALTEAFF.

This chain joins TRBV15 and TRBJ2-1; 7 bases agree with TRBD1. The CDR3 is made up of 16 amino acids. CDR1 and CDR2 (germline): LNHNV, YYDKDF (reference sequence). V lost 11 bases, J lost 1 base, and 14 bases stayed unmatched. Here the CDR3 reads CASVGQDRRSYNEQFF. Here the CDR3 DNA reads TGTGCCTCCGTCGGACAGGATAGGAGGTCCTACAATGAGCAGTTCTTC.

DNA for the CDR3: TGTGCCAGCAGCTTAACCGGGGGGACCGGAAACACCATATATTTT. Encoded protein: CASSLTGGTGNTIYF. J is TRBJ1-3 and V is TRBV7-2; D may be TRBD1 (5 bases). This CDR3 comprises 15 residues. V dropped 2 bases and J dropped 4 bases, with 12 bases sitting between them. Germline V gene sequence: CDR1 SGHTA, CDR2 FQGNSA.

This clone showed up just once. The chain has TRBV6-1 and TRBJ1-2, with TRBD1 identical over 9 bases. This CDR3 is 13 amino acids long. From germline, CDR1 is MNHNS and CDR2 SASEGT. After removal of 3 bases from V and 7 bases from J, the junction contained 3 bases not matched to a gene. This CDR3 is CASSERTGAGYTF. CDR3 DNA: TGTGCCAGCAGTGAGAGGACAGGGGCTGGCTACACCTTC.

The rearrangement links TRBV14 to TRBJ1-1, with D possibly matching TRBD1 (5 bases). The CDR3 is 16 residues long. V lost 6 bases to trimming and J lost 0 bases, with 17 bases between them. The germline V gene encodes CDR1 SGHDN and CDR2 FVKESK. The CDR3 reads CASSPGTGSMNTEAFF. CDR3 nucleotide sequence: TGTGCCAGCAGTCCCGGTACAGGATCCATGAACACTGAAGCTTTCTTT.

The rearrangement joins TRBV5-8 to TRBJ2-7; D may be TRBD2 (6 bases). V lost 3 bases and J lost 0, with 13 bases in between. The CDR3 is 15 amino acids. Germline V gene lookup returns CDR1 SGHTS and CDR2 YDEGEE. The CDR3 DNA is TGTGCCAGCAGCTCGAAACCGGGGGTCTCCTACGAGCAGTACTTC. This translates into CASSSKPGVSYEQYF.

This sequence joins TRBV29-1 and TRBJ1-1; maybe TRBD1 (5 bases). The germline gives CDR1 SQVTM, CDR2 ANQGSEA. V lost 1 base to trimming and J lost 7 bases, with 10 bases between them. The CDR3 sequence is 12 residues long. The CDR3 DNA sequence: TGCAGCGTTGAAGGGGAGGGACTTGAAGCTTTCTTT. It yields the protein CSVEGEGLEAFF. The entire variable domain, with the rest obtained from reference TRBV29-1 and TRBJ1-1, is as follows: SAVISQKPSRDICQRGTSLTIQCQVDSQVTMMFWYRQQPGQSLTLIATANQGSEATYESGFVIDKFPISRPNLTFSTLTVSNMSPEDSSIYLCSVEGEGLEAFFGQGTRLTVV.

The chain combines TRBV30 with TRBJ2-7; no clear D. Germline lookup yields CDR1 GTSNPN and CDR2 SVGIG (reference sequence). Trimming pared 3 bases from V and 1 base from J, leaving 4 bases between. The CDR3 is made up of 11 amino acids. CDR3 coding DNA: TGTGCCTGGAGGGGGTCCTACGAGCAGTACTTC. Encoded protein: CAWRGSYEQYF.

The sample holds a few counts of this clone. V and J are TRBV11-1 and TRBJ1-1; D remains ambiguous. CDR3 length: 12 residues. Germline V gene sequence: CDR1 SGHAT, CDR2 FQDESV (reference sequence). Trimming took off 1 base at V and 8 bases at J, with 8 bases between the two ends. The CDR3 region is CASSLVAGEAFF. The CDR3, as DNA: TGTGCCAGCAGCTTAGTGGCGGGGGAAGCTTTCTTT. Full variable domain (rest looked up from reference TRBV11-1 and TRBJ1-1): EAEVAQSPRYKITEKSQAVAFWCDPISGHATLYWYRQILGQGPELLVQFQDESVVDDSQLPKDRFSAERLKGVDSTLKIQPAELGDSAMYLCASSLVAGEAFFGQGTRLTVV.